These 32 T cell receptor beta chains share one sample of origin, sequenced in a study of blood T cells in healthy people across ages. Together with a sample-barcoded 5' primer, a J-beta primer mix was included in a second PCR lasting roughly 6 to 12 cycles. From the 5' RACE reads, TCRdb called clonotypes with MiXCR, one entry per CDR3 protein. The table includes some 940,000 distinct CDR3 sequences, 25% to 35% detected once. This sample also appeared in a second study, on T cells of mothers and their children.

Sequenced input: blood. Receptor source: a woman between 40 and 50 years old in good health.

Of note for this clonotype: An end of the junction differs from the germline gene, which may be a read error. This sequence joins TRBV7-8 and TRBJ2-1; D is perhaps TRBD1 (5 bases). Germline assignment: CDR1 SGHVS and CDR2 FQNEAQ. The CDR3 totals 13 residues. In DNA, the CDR3 is TGTGTCAGCAGCCTACAGGAGTCAATTGAGCAGTTCTTC. This sequence encodes CVSSLQESIEQFF.

The chain combines TRBV5-1 with TRBJ2-1; 11 bases match TRBD2. This CDR3 comprises 16 residues. V lost 0 bases to trimming and J lost 2 bases; unmatched junction nucleotides: 1. Per the germline V gene, CDR1 is SGHRS and CDR2 is YFSETQ. DNA of the CDR3: TGCGCCAGCAGCTTGGCGACTAGCGGGACCTACAATGAGCAGTTCTTC. Amino acid sequence: CASSLATSGTYNEQFF.

This clonotype was detected many times. This chain uses TRBV27 with TRBJ2-1; D is perhaps TRBD2 (6 bases). CDR1 and CDR2 from the germline V gene are MNHEY and SMNVEV (reference sequence). The CDR3 runs to 14 residues. V was cut by 3 bases and J by 8 bases, with 14 bases left in between. This CDR3 reads CASSFGGRGDEQFF. The CDR3, as DNA: TGTGCCAGCAGTTTCGGCGGGCGCGGGGATGAGCAGTTCTTC.

The chain has TRBV29-1 and TRBJ1-2; 7 positions match TRBD1. V lost 8 bases and J lost 3; bases outside the gene matches: 12. CDR1 SQVTM and CDR2 ANQGSEA come from the germline V gene. The CDR3 spans 14 residues. CDR3 DNA sequence: TGCAGCTCTCGGGGCAGGACAGGCTACTATGGCTACACCTTC. Its translation is CSSRGRTGYYGYTF.

In this sample, this clonotype turned up once. The rearrangement links TRBV27 to TRBJ2-5; D could derive from TRBD1 or TRBD2 (5 bases each). The J call may be mistaken, given a closer DNA end match to TRBJ2-7. CDR3 length: 13 amino acids. Germline lookup yields CDR1 MNHEY and CDR2 SMNVEV (reference sequence). Here the CDR3 reads CASSYSEGFEQYF. The DNA for the CDR3 is TGTGCCAGCAGTTATAGCGAGGGGTTCGAGCAGTACTTC.

A few counts support this clonotype. The chain has TRBV11-2 and TRBJ2-5; weak D call: TRBD1 (5 bases). CDR1 is SGHAT and CDR2 is FQNNGV in the germline V gene. V lost 0 bases and J 5 bases, leaving 16 bases between the germline ends. The CDR3 is 16 residues long. The CDR3 sequence is CASSLDLGQNSETQYF. Here the CDR3 DNA reads TGTGCCAGCAGCTTAGATCTAGGACAAAACAGTGAGACCCAGTACTTC.

The chain links TRBV7-9 to TRBJ2-7; TRBD1 agrees at 7 bases. The CDR3 totals 14 residues. Unmatched junction bases numbered 6, after V lost 2 bases and J lost 5 bases. CDR1 is SEHNR, CDR2 FQNEAQ, per germline (reference sequence). Here the CDR3 DNA reads TGTGCCAGCAGCTTATCCGGGACAGTAGACGAGCAGTACTTC. Translated, it gives CASSLSGTVDEQYF.

The chain links TRBV11-2 to TRBJ2-1; possibly TRBD2 for D (6 bases). Trimming cost V 7 bases and J 0 bases, with 13 bases left between them. Germline CDR1 is SGHAT and CDR2 is FQNNGV. The length of the CDR3 is 15 residues. The CDR3 region has the DNA TGTGCCAGCACGGGACTGAAAAGCTCCTACAATGAGCAGTTCTTC. It specifies CASTGLKSSYNEQFF.

J is TRBJ1-2 and V is TRBV4-1, with no clear D. Trimming removed 1 base from V and 4 bases from J, with 13 bases in between. Germline CDR1 MGHRA, CDR2 YSYEKL. The CDR3 sequence is 15 residues long. The CDR3 loop is CASSQGTAGGYGYTF. In DNA, the CDR3 is TGCGCCAGCAGCCAAGGGACGGCTGGAGGCTATGGCTACACCTTC.

The CDR3 here is CASSTPGHQLEEQYF. The CDR3 DNA is TGTGCCAGCAGCACGCCGGGACACCAGTTGGAGGAGCAGTACTTC. The chain has TRBV7-6 and TRBJ2-7, with D possibly TRBD1 on 6 matching bases. CDR1 and CDR2 from the germline V gene are SGHVS and FNYEAQ. This CDR3 has 15 residues. The ends were cut back, 5 bases at V and 7 bases at J, with 21 bases in the middle.

In its sample, this clonotype was seen once. V usage is TRBV13 and J usage is TRBJ2-1; tentative D call: TRBD1 (5 bases). The V end lost 5 bases, the J end lost 10 bases, and 18 bases lay between the germline ends. Germline CDR1 reads PRHDT; CDR2 reads FYEKMQ (reference sequence). The CDR3 length is 14 residues. CDR3 sequence reads: CASSDETGAYEQFF. In DNA, the CDR3 is TGTGCCAGCAGCGACGAAACAGGAGCCTACGAGCAGTTCTTC.

The gene calls are TRBV18 and TRBJ2-1; 7 nucleotides align to TRBD2. The CDR3 totals 16 residues. Losses at the gene ends were 0 bases for V and 4 bases for J; bases not matched to a gene: 6. CDR1 is KGHSH, CDR2 LQKENI, per germline. The CDR3 is CASSPPWEGMYNEQFF. The DNA for the CDR3 is TGTGCCAGCTCACCACCATGGGAGGGGATGTACAATGAGCAGTTCTTC. Full variable domain (remainder filled in from reference TRBV18 and TRBJ2-1): NAGVMQNPRHLVRRRGQEARLRCSPMKGHSHVYWYRQLPEEGLKFMVYLQKENIIDESGMPKERFSAEFPKEGPSILRIQQVVRGDSAAYFCASSPPWEGMYNEQFFGPGTRLTVL.

This clonotype was seen repeatedly, ten times or more. V is TRBV11-2 and J is TRBJ2-7; D remains unclear. V shed 6 bases and J shed 3 bases, with 18 bases lying between them. Germline-derived CDR1 and CDR2 are SGHAT and FQNNGV. CDR3 length: 15 amino acids. CDR3: CASRLKSRNLYEQYF. CDR3 coding DNA: TGTGCCAGCAGATTAAAGTCCAGGAACCTCTACGAGCAGTACTTC.

The chain's CDR3 is CAWSIQGGQPQHF. The CDR3 nucleotides read TGTGCCTGGAGTATCCAGGGAGGCCAGCCCCAGCATTTT. The V and J genes are TRBV30 and TRBJ1-5; perhaps TRBD1 as D (5 bases). The V gene's germline CDR1 is GTSNPN and CDR2 SVGIG (reference sequence). V lost 2 bases and J lost 7, with 12 bases in between. The CDR3 is 13 amino acids.

This clonotype was detected only once. The chain couples TRBV7-2 to TRBJ2-3; TRBD2 is a possible D gene (6 bases). The germline gives CDR1 SGHTA, CDR2 FQGNSA. CDR3 length equals 15 residues. V shed 1 base and J shed 6 bases, with 14 bases lying between them. CDR3 nucleotide sequence: TGTGCCAGCAGCTTAGGGGGGGTGGCGTGGGATACGCAGTATTTT. This codes for CASSLGGVAWDTQYF.

The J gene is TRBJ1-2, the V gene TRBV27; D not certain. The germline V gene encodes CDR1 MNHEY and CDR2 SMNVEV (reference sequence). Trimming left V 0 bases short and J 5 bases short, with 13 bases between. CDR3 length: 15 amino acids. The CDR3 is CASSLSGHGVYGYTF. The CDR3 DNA reads TGTGCCAGCAGTTTATCAGGGCACGGAGTTTATGGCTACACCTTC.

The rearrangement links TRBV5-1 to TRBJ1-4, with D uncertain. Deletions cut 4 bases from V and 8 bases from J, with 18 bases between. CDR1 and CDR2 from the germline V gene are SGHRS and YFSETQ. The CDR3 is 15 residues long. CDR3 amino acids: CASSLTGSNNEKLFF. CDR3 in DNA: TGCGCCAGCAGCCTGACCGGGTCCAACAACGAAAAACTGTTTTTT.

The rearrangement uses TRBV7-3 and TRBJ1-1; D not certain. V was clipped by 0 bases and J by 5 bases, with 10 bases between them. Germline-derived CDR1 and CDR2 are SGHTA and FQGTGA. CDR3 size: 14 residues. CDR3 in DNA: TGTGCCAGCAGCTTAACACGGGGAACGACTGAAGCTTTCTTT. Its protein is CASSLTRGTTEAFF.

The chain is built from TRBV4-1 and TRBJ2-1; D might be TRBD2 (5 bases). Germline V gives CDR1 MGHRA, CDR2 YSYEKL. V shed 3 bases and J shed 6 bases, with 21 bases lying between them. The CDR3 is made up of 17 amino acids. CDR3 loop: CASSHALPSSESNEQFF. The CDR3 DNA reads as TGCGCCAGCAGCCACGCCCTCCCTAGCTCGGAAAGCAATGAGCAGTTCTTC.

V and J are TRBV20-1 and TRBJ2-1, with D hard to call. Trimming pared 1 base from V and 0 bases from J, leaving 10 bases between. The CDR3 has 15 residues. Germline-derived CDR1 and CDR2 are DFQATT and SNEGSKA (reference sequence). CDR3 in DNA: TGCAGTGCTAGAGGAAAGATCAGCTCCTACAATGAGCAGTTCTTC. It yields the protein CSARGKISSYNEQFF.

V gene TRBV18 combines with J gene TRBJ2-1; 7 nucleotides align to TRBD2. Per the germline V gene, CDR1 is KGHSH and CDR2 is LQKENI. CDR3 length: 16 amino acids. The ends lost 2 bases at V and 7 bases at J; junction bases unmatched: 11. CDR3 nucleotide sequence: TGTGCCAGCTCACCAGTCCCTGCAGCGGGGTGGAATGAGCAGTTCTTC. As protein: CASSPVPAAGWNEQFF.

Comments on this clonotype: A much larger clone is a single base away; this may be a read error. V usage is TRBV10-3 and J usage is TRBJ2-3, with D unresolved. Between the trimmed V and J ends, which lost 8 bases and 0 bases, there was a span of 9 bases. The CDR3 has 13 residues. Germline V gives CDR1 ENHRY, CDR2 SYGVKD. For the CDR3, the DNA is TGTGCCATCGATAATGGCAGCACAGATACGCAGTATTTT. Translation gives CAIDNGSTDTQYF.

This chain links TRBV29-1 with TRBJ2-1; D is tentatively TRBD1 or TRBD2 (5 bases each). The DNA end is a closer match to TRBJ2-7, so the J assignment may be wrong. Germline loops: CDR1 SQVTM, CDR2 ANQGSEA. This CDR3 is 15 amino acids long. CDR3 DNA: TGCAGCGTTGAAGGGGGACGGATACGTAACAATGAGCAGTACTTC. It encodes CSVEGGRIRNNEQYF.

J is TRBJ1-2 and V is TRBV5-1; D call uncertain. V lost 0 bases and J 2 bases, leaving 11 bases between the germline ends. CDR1 is SGHRS, CDR2 YFSETQ, per germline. This CDR3 spans 15 amino acids. As DNA, the CDR3 is TGCGCCAGCAGCTTGGAAGCCCAGGACAACTATGGCTACACCTTC. It specifies CASSLEAQDNYGYTF. Full variable domain (outside the CDR3, taken from reference TRBV5-1 and TRBJ1-2): KAGVTQTPRYLIKTRGQQVTLSCSPISGHRSVSWYQQTPGQGLQFLFEYFSETQRNKGNFPGRFSGRQFSNSRSEMNVSTLELGDSALYLCASSLEAQDNYGYTFGSGTRLTVV.

The J gene is TRBJ2-7, the V gene TRBV20-1, with D perhaps TRBD1 or TRBD2 (5 bases each). The CDR3 is 15 residues long. The V gene's germline CDR1 is DFQATT and CDR2 SNEGSKA (reference sequence). V was shortened by 1 base and J by 0 bases, with 13 bases between the two germline ends. CDR3 sequence (DNA): TGCAGTGCTAGAGGAAGCAAGGGGAGCTCCTACGAGCAGTACTTC. It translates to CSARGSKGSSYEQYF.

This clonotype appeared many times. The chain links TRBV7-2 to TRBJ2-7; weak D call: TRBD2 (6 bases). From germline, CDR1 is SGHTA and CDR2 FQGNSA. V lost 2 bases to trimming and J lost 10 bases, with 9 bases between them. CDR3 length equals 11 residues. The CDR3: CASSLRGGQYF. The CDR3 region has the DNA TGTGCCAGCAGCTTACGGGGAGGCCAGTACTTC.

The chain joins TRBV7-8 to TRBJ1-3, with D unclear. V was cut by 1 base and J by 1 base, with 2 bases left in between. Looked up from germline, CDR1 is SGHVS and CDR2 is FQNEAQ. The CDR3 spans 13 residues. The CDR3 spells CASSLVSGNTIYF. For the CDR3, the DNA is TGTGCCAGCAGCTTAGTGTCTGGAAACACCATATATTTT.

This clonotype was counted ten times or more. V and J are TRBV12-3 or TRBV12-4 and TRBJ2-7; 8 nucleotides line up with TRBD1. J was trimmed by 3 bases and V by 8 bases; bases with no gene match: 9. The CDR3 runs to 14 residues. CDR3 DNA: TGTGCCAGCCGCTCCCGGACAGGGAGCTACGAGCAGTACTTC. It specifies CASRSRTGSYEQYF.

As for this clonotype: One base away lies a much larger clone, so this may be a sequencing read error. The V gene is TRBV7-2, the J gene TRBJ2-1; no definite D call. Trimming stripped 1 base from V and 2 bases from J, with 3 bases between. Germline loops: CDR1 SGHTA, CDR2 FQGNSA. The CDR3 is 13 residues long. CDR3 DNA sequence: TGTGCCAGCAGCTTAGTCCCCTACAATGAGCAGTTCTTC. It specifies CASSLVPYNEQFF.

V gene TRBV20-1 combines with J gene TRBJ2-3; 7 positions match TRBD1. This CDR3 region has 14 residues. Per germline, CDR1 DFQATT and CDR2 SNEGSKA (reference sequence). The junction had 5 bases not matched to a gene; V was cut back by 5 bases and J by 0 bases. CDR3 region: CSALRGPSTDTQYF. The CDR3 DNA reads TGCAGTGCTTTAAGGGGGCCTAGCACAGATACGCAGTATTTT.

This clonotype was seen ten or more times. This chain links TRBV28 with TRBJ2-5, with 7 nucleotides matching TRBD1. The V segment lost 8 bases and the J segment 4 bases; nucleotides outside the gene matches: 4. The length of the CDR3 is 12 residues. The germline gives CDR1 MDHEN, CDR2 SYDVKM. The CDR3 region is CASRQGRETQYF. The CDR3 DNA reads as TGTGCCAGCCGACAGGGTAGAGAGACCCAGTACTTC.

This chain links TRBV5-1 with TRBJ1-2, with unresolved D. Germline V lookup: CDR1 SGHRS, CDR2 YFSETQ. This CDR3 is built from 13 residues. Trimming cost V 1 base and J 8 bases, with 12 bases left between them. Written as DNA, the CDR3 is TGCGCCAGCAGCTTGATTGAGGGTGACGGCTACACCTTC. Translating gives CASSLIEGDGYTF. The variable domain in full, completed from reference TRBV5-1 and TRBJ1-2, reads KAGVTQTPRYLIKTRGQQVTLSCSPISGHRSVSWYQQTPGQGLQFLFEYFSETQRNKGNFPGRFSGRQFSNSRSEMNVSTLELGDSALYLCASSLIEGDGYTFGSGTRLTVV.